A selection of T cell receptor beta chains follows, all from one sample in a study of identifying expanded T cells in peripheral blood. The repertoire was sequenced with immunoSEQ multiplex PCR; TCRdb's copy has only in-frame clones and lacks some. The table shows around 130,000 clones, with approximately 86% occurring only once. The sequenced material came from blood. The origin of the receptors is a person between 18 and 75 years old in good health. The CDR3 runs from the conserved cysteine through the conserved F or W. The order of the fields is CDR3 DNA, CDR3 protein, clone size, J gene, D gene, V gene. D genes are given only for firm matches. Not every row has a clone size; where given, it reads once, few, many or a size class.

TGCGCCAGCAGCTTGAGCTCCTCGGGACAGGGCAAAGTGAGTGGCTACACCTTC CASSLSSSGQGKVSGYTF NA TRBJ1-2 TRBD1 TRBV5-1
TGTGCCATCAGTGATGCCGTGGGGATCGACAATGAGCAGTTCTTC CAISDAVGIDNEQFF NA TRBJ2-1 NA TRBV10-3
TGTGCCATCAGTGGGGACGGGAGTGGGTATGGCTACACCTTC CAISGDGSGYGYTF NA TRBJ1-2 NA TRBV10-3
TGTGCCAGCAGTGGGCGGGGACAGGGGACGTCTGAAGCTTTCTTT CASSGRGQGTSEAFF NA TRBJ1-1 TRBD1 TRBV25-1
TGTGCCAGCAGCCCCCAAGGGTTTCTTGGGGCCAACGTCCTGACTTTC CASSPQGFLGANVLTF few TRBJ2-6 NA TRBV7-7
TGTGCCAGCAGCTTAGGGGGCCAGGGGGCGCGAGGCGAGCAGTACTTC CASSLGGQGARGEQYF few TRBJ2-7 TRBD1 TRBV7-2
TGTGCCAGCAGCTCGCCTGGAGCTAGCGGGACCATAACCGGGGAGCTGTTTTTT CASSSPGASGTITGELFF NA TRBJ2-2 TRBD2 TRBV5-4
TGTGCCAGCAGCGCACTCACAGGGACTGGAAACACCATATATTTT CASSALTGTGNTIYF NA TRBJ1-3 NA TRBV9
TGTGCCAGCAACCACGGGGGGACCTACAATGAGCAGTTCTTC CASNHGGTYNEQFF NA TRBJ2-1 TRBD2 TRBV6-6
TGTGCTAGTGGAGGGAGCGGGAGATCCGGGGAGCTGTTTTTT CASGGSGRSGELFF NA TRBJ2-2 TRBD2 TRBV12-5
TGTGCCAGCAGCCCCCCGGGCAGCGGGAGGGCGGTGGCAGATACGCAGTATTTT CASSPPGSGRAVADTQYF NA TRBJ2-3 TRBD2 TRBV27
TGTGCCAGCAGCTTAGATCCTAGCGGGAGTGGGAATGAGCAGTTCTTC CASSLDPSGSGNEQFF NA TRBJ2-1 TRBD2 TRBV11-2
TGTGCCAGCAGCTTTATCAGACAGATTGAAGGCACTGAAGCTTTCTTT CASSFIRQIEGTEAFF NA TRBJ1-1 NA TRBV7-2
TGTGCCAGCAGTTACTCGAGCGGGATCACTGAAGCTTTCTTT CASSYSSGITEAFF NA TRBJ1-1 NA TRBV6-6
TGTGCCAGCAGCCAGGTCGGCGGCAGGGCCTATGGCTACACCTTC CASSQVGGRAYGYTF NA TRBJ1-2 NA TRBV9
TGTGCCAGCAGCTTAGACGGCGGGGCCCAGTACTTC CASSLDGGAQYF NA TRBJ2-5 NA TRBV11-2
TGTGCCAGCAGCTCCCGGACTAGCGGATATTACAATGAGCAGTTCTTC CASSSRTSGYYNEQFF NA TRBJ2-1 TRBD2 TRBV7-2
TGTGCCAGCAGCTTACAGTATGGACGAAGACCCGTCCTGACTTTC CASSLQYGRRPVLTF NA TRBJ2-6 NA TRBV7-2
TGCGCCAGCAGCTTGTTGCAGGGGCGGATTGGCACTGAAGCTTTCTTT CASSLLQGRIGTEAFF NA TRBJ1-1 NA TRBV5-1
TGTGCCAGCTCACCGCAGGGGTTGGCAGTAGCCAAAAACATTCAGTACTTC CASSPQGLAVAKNIQYF NA TRBJ2-4 NA TRBV18
TGTGCCAGCAGCATGCGGACAGGGGGAAACTACGAGCAGTACTTC CASSMRTGGNYEQYF NA TRBJ2-7 TRBD1 TRBV7-9
TGCGCCAGCAGCCAAGATGGCACGGGCTCCTACGAGCAGTACTTC CASSQDGTGSYEQYF few TRBJ2-7 NA TRBV4-1
TGTGCCAGCAGCTCCTTCCCTATGAATTCACCCCTCCACTTT CASSSFPMNSPLHF NA TRBJ1-6 NA TRBV6-5
TGTGCCAGCAGCTTTGGCCGGGGGGAGACCCAGTACTTC CASSFGRGETQYF NA TRBJ2-5 NA TRBV5-5
TGTGCCGGGGACAGGTTAGGAGCCGAGGAAGCTTTCTTT CAGDRLGAEEAFF NA TRBJ1-1 TRBD1 TRBV2
TGTGCCAGCAGGATAGCAAGCGGGGGGGCCGACAATGAGCAGTTCTTC CASRIASGGADNEQFF NA TRBJ2-1 TRBD2 TRBV2
TGTGCCATTCCGTCCGGACAGCTCTACAATGAGCAGTTCTTC CAIPSGQLYNEQFF once TRBJ2-1 NA TRBV19
TGTGCCAGCAGCTTAGCCTTTTCGAAGAACGAGCAGTACTTC CASSLAFSKNEQYF NA TRBJ2-7 NA TRBV7-2
TGTGCCAGCAGCAAAGCCCGGGACGGGTATCAGCCCCAGCATTTT CASSKARDGYQPQHF NA TRBJ1-5 NA TRBV21-1
TGTGCCAGCTGCCGGGGGGGACTAGCGGACCCCTACGAGCAGTACTTC CASCRGGLADPYEQYF NA TRBJ2-7 TRBD2 TRBV7-3
TGTGCCAGCAACAACAGGGGCCGGAACACTGAAGCTTTCTTT CASNNRGRNTEAFF NA TRBJ1-1 TRBD1 TRBV7-2
TGTGCCAGCAGTTACAGGGGCTTGGGCGGGCAGTACTTC CASSYRGLGGQYF NA TRBJ2-7 NA TRBV6-5
TGTGCCAGCAGTCAAATAGGGAGCTCCTACGAGCAGTACTTC CASSQIGSSYEQYF NA TRBJ2-7 NA TRBV6-5
TGTGCCAGCAGTTGGAGAGATCAGCCCCAGCATTTT CASSWRDQPQHF NA TRBJ1-5 NA TRBV28
TGTGCCAGCTCACCTCGGGACACCTCACTGGAGGGCTACACCTTC CASSPRDTSLEGYTF NA TRBJ1-2 NA TRBV18
TGTGCCAGCAGACGGGACCCCAGCACAGATACGCAGTATTTT CASRRDPSTDTQYF NA TRBJ2-3 NA TRBV5-6
TGCAGCGGGGGAGGCGGGACCGGGCCCACAGATACGCAGTATTTT CSGGGGTGPTDTQYF NA TRBJ2-3 NA TRBV29-1
TGTGCCAGCAGTTTCGGGGACAGGGCCTATGGCTACACCTTC CASSFGDRAYGYTF NA TRBJ1-2 TRBD1 TRBV27
TGTGCCAGCAATTCCGGGACAGGGGGCCGAGAGACCCAGTACTTC CASNSGTGGRETQYF NA TRBJ2-5 TRBD1 TRBV2
TGTGCCAGCGGGACAGGGGTGCTCTACGAGCAGTACTTC CASGTGVLYEQYF NA TRBJ2-7 TRBD1 TRBV7-9
TGTGCCAGCAGCCAAGGCAGGACCTACGGCTACACCTTC CASSQGRTYGYTF NA TRBJ1-2 NA TRBV14
TGTGCCAGCAGCTTAGTACCGACGCTGGAGCTGTTTTTT CASSLVPTLELFF NA TRBJ2-2 NA TRBV11-2
TGTGCCAGCAGCTTACAGGGGGTACTAGGAGAGCAGTACTTC CASSLQGVLGEQYF once TRBJ2-7 TRBD1 TRBV7-8
TGTGCCAGAAGCTTGGCTGCATCGGGGACTAATGAAAAACTGTTTTTT CARSLAASGTNEKLFF NA TRBJ1-4 NA TRBV5-3
TGTGCCAGCAGCCCCGGCGAAGGCAGGGGGAACCCCTACGAGCAGTACTTC CASSPGEGRGNPYEQYF NA TRBJ2-7 TRBD1 TRBV7-2
TGTGCCAGCAGCTTAGCAGCTAGCGGGGGGGCCTATGAGCAGTTCTTC CASSLAASGGAYEQFF NA TRBJ2-1 TRBD2 TRBV11-3